The next 31 T cell receptor beta chains were all read from a single sample in a study of shared clonotypes between healthy human individuals. Assay: immunoSEQ multiplex PCR; the TCRdb copy retains only in-frame clones and omits some. The sample includes roughly 1,500,000 clones, 95% to 99% of them seen just once. Sequencing was done on a sample of naive CD4+ T cells sorted from blood. Documented subset: CD45RA+ positively selected. The source is a man younger than 45 in good health.

The CDR3 is CASSLGSHGYTF. The CDR3 nucleotides are TGTGCCAGCAGTTTGGGGTCCCATGGCTACACCTTC. The rearrangement joins TRBV28 to TRBJ1-2; D not certain. V dropped 3 bases and J dropped 6 bases, with 8 bases sitting between them. Germline CDR1 MDHEN, CDR2 SYDVKM. The CDR3 has 12 amino acids.

CDR3 sequence (DNA): TGTGCCAGCAGCTCTATAGGACAGGGGCAATCCTACGAGCAGTACTTC. It codes for CASSSIGQGQSYEQYF. The chain employs TRBV13 and TRBJ2-7, with 9 bases that match TRBD1. V was pared by 4 bases and J by 1 base, with 8 bases of the junction left unmatched. Germline V gene data show CDR1 as PRHDT and CDR2 as FYEKMQ (reference sequence). The CDR3 is made up of 16 amino acids.

This sequence joins TRBV5-4 and TRBJ1-2; the D gene is possibly TRBD1 (5 bases). CDR1 and CDR2 (germline): SGHNT, YYREEE (reference sequence). The V and J ends lost 0 bases and 7 bases respectively, with 10 bases between them. This CDR3 has 13 residues. CDR3 sequence: CASSLAKGTGYTF. The CDR3 nucleotides are TGTGCCAGCAGCTTGGCCAAAGGGACTGGCTACACCTTC.

The genes are TRBV18 and TRBJ2-7, with D unresolved. In germline, CDR1 is KGHSH, CDR2 LQKENI. The CDR3 consists of 13 residues. V was trimmed by 0 bases and J by 3 bases, leaving 6 bases between them. The CDR3 here is CASSPPIRYEQYF. The CDR3 DNA follows: TGTGCCAGCTCACCACCCATTCGCTACGAGCAGTACTTC.

This rearrangement joins TRBV11-2 to TRBJ2-2; 8 nucleotides match TRBD1. This CDR3 is 15 amino acids long. V gave up 3 bases and J gave up 5 bases; unmatched junction bases: 5. Germline V CDR1 and CDR2: SGHAT, FQNNGV. The CDR3 coding sequence is TGTGCCAGCAGCTTTCAGGGGGCGCGAACCGGGGAGCTGTTTTTT. This sequence encodes CASSFQGARTGELFF.

The chain couples TRBV2 to TRBJ2-7; weak D call: TRBD2 (5 bases). Germline lookup yields CDR1 SNHLY and CDR2 FYNNEI. There are 13 residues in the CDR3. V lost 3 bases and J 2 bases, leaving 8 bases between the germline ends. Here the CDR3 DNA reads TGTGCCAGCAGTGATGCGGGTACCTACGAGCAGTACTTC. As protein: CASSDAGTYEQYF. Variable domain in full (rest from reference TRBV2 and TRBJ2-7): EPEVTQTPSHQVTQMGQEVILRCVPISNHLYFYWYRQILGQKVEFLVSFYNNEISEKSEIFDDQFSVERPDGSNFTLKIRSTKLEDSAMYFCASSDAGTYEQYFGPGTRLTVT.

This clone was picked up one time. This CDR3 is CATSRSEGTQVTGELFF. In DNA, the CDR3 is TGTGCCACCAGCAGATCTGAGGGGACTCAGGTTACCGGGGAGCTGTTTTTT. The V call is TRBV15, the J call TRBJ2-2, with D possibly being TRBD2 (6 bases). The CDR3 covers 17 residues. Germline assignment: CDR1 LNHNV and CDR2 YYDKDF (reference sequence). Trimming pared 2 bases from V and 5 bases from J, leaving 18 bases between.

The rearrangement joins TRBV11-2 to TRBJ2-3, with 7 bases matching TRBD2. CDR1 and CDR2 (germline): SGHAT, FQNNGV. This CDR3 spans 17 amino acids. V lost 5 bases and J lost 6; bases outside the gene matches: 17. The CDR3 DNA is TGTGCCAGCAGCCTAAACAACGGACTAGGAGTTGTGGATACGCAGTATTTT. Translating gives CASSLNNGLGVVDTQYF.

This clone has only one observation. The chain uses TRBV9 and TRBJ2-3; unclear D gene. Trimming shortened V by 1 base and J by 8 bases, and 11 bases separated the two germline ends. Germline V gene lookup returns CDR1 SGDLS and CDR2 YYNGEE. CDR3 size: 13 residues. The CDR3 spells CASSVNPPGTQYF. The CDR3 DNA sequence: TGTGCCAGCAGCGTAAATCCTCCGGGTACGCAGTATTTT.

The count of this clone is one. The chain combines TRBV5-8 with TRBJ2-1, with D uncertain. Trimming took off 2 bases at V and 6 bases at J, with 9 bases between the two ends. CDR3 length: 13 residues. The V gene's germline CDR1 is SGHTS and CDR2 YDEGEE. The CDR3 spells CASSLGRGNEQFF. The CDR3 nucleotides read TGTGCCAGCAGCTTAGGTAGAGGCAATGAGCAGTTCTTC.

The rearrangement uses TRBV4-2 and TRBJ1-2; D gene unclear. V lost 0 bases and J 5 bases, leaving 10 bases between the germline ends. This CDR3 comprises 14 residues. Germline V gives CDR1 LGHNA, CDR2 YNFKEQ. CDR3 nucleotide sequence: TGTGCCAGCAGCCAAGAAAGGTCCGGGTATGGCTACACCTTC. Protein sequence: CASSQERSGYGYTF.

The chain employs TRBV11-2 and TRBJ2-7; D gene ambiguous. The CDR3 has 15 amino acids. V gave up 6 bases and J gave up 0 bases, with 15 bases separating them. From germline, CDR1 is SGHAT and CDR2 FQNNGV. CDR3 region: CASSRVSDSSYEQYF. CDR3 coding DNA: TGTGCCAGCAGTCGGGTGTCGGATAGCTCCTACGAGCAGTACTTC.

The V and J genes are TRBV4-2 and TRBJ1-2; TRBD1 is a possible D gene (5 bases). The CDR3 extends over 16 amino acids. Germline CDR1 reads LGHNA; CDR2 reads YNFKEQ. V lost 0 bases and J 8 bases, leaving 19 bases between the germline ends. The CDR3 nucleotides are TGTGCCAGCAGCCAAGACTGGGATGCCCCCCGGGGGGGCTACACCTTC. Encoded protein: CASSQDWDAPRGGYTF.

This chain joins TRBV7-9 and TRBJ2-2; 8 bases fit TRBD1. V lost 2 bases to trimming and J lost 13 bases; unmatched junction nucleotides: 6. The CDR3 totals 13 residues. The germline gives CDR1 SEHNR, CDR2 FQNEAQ (reference sequence). For the CDR3, the DNA is TGTGCCAGCAGCTTAACAGGGGGGCGTCGGCTGTTTTTT. Translation gives CASSLTGGRRLFF.

The chain has TRBV9 and TRBJ2-1; 8 bases are shared with TRBD1. The CDR3 totals 15 residues. CDR1 is SGDLS and CDR2 is YYNGEE in the germline V gene. J gave up 3 bases and V 3 bases, and 5 bases lay outside the gene matches. The CDR3, as DNA: TGTGCCAGCAGCGCGGGGACAGGACACTACAATGAGCAGTTCTTC. Its translation is CASSAGTGHYNEQFF.

The rearrangement joins TRBV27 to TRBJ2-2, with a weak D call TRBD2 (6 bases). Germline values: CDR1 MNHEY, CDR2 SMNVEV (reference sequence). Trimming cost V 2 bases and J 5 bases, with 15 bases left between them. The CDR3 is 16 amino acids. The CDR3 here is CASSLPGSGVTGELFF. DNA for the CDR3: TGTGCCAGCAGTTTACCTGGTAGCGGAGTTACCGGGGAGCTGTTTTTT.

The chain links TRBV5-1 to TRBJ1-4; D is ambiguous. This CDR3 comprises 13 residues. Deletions cut 0 bases from V and 4 bases from J, with 4 bases between. CDR1 and CDR2 (germline): SGHRS, YFSETQ. The CDR3 bases are TGCGCCAGCAGCTTGGGGGTTAATGAAAAACTGTTTTTT. Amino acid sequence: CASSLGVNEKLFF.

With respect to this clone: The sample contains more than one DNA sequence encoding this CDR3. V usage is TRBV18 and J usage is TRBJ2-7; D gene ambiguous. Deletions cut 3 bases from V and 1 base from J, with 10 bases between. Germline CDR1 is KGHSH and CDR2 is LQKENI. The CDR3 runs 14 residues. CDR3 protein: CASSPPGRSYEQYF. CDR3 bases: TGTGCCAGCTCACCCCCCGGGCGTTCCTACGAGCAGTACTTC.

The chain uses TRBV28 and TRBJ1-5; 10 nucleotides line up with TRBD1. J was trimmed by 6 bases and V by 5 bases; bases with no gene match: 7. This CDR3 contains 15 residues. Germline V gene data show CDR1 as MDHEN and CDR2 as SYDVKM. CDR3 protein: CASSPPTGGIQPQHF. In DNA, the CDR3 is TGTGCCAGCAGTCCCCCGACAGGGGGCATTCAGCCCCAGCATTTT.

This clone was picked up a small number of times. The chain combines TRBV5-5 with TRBJ2-5, with unresolved D. V lost 4 bases to trimming and J lost 0 bases, with 4 bases between them. This CDR3 has 12 amino acids. Germline-derived CDR1 and CDR2 are SGHKS and YYEKEE (reference sequence). CDR3 bases: TGTGCCAGCAGCCCGTACCAAGAGACCCAGTACTTC. It translates to CASSPYQETQYF. Combining the CDR3 with reference TRBV5-5 and TRBJ2-5 gives the whole variable domain DAGVTQSPTHLIKTRGQQVTLRCSPISGHKSVSWYQQVLGQGPQFIFQYYEKEERGRGNFPDRFSARQFPNYSSELNVNALLLGDSALYLCASSPYQETQYFGPGTRLLVL.

This clone was seen a single time. The chain combines TRBV5-4 with TRBJ1-4; tentative D call: TRBD1 (5 bases). Trimming pared 4 bases from V and 5 bases from J, leaving 12 bases between. This CDR3 spans 14 amino acids. The germline V gene encodes CDR1 SGHNT and CDR2 YYREEE (reference sequence). CDR3 nucleotides: TGTGCCAGCAGCCTAGGGGCCTTAAATGAAAAACTGTTTTTT. Its translation: CASSLGALNEKLFF.

The chain has TRBV27 and TRBJ2-3, with 12 bases aligning to TRBD2. V trimming: 6 bases; J trimming: 4 bases; junction bases outside the gene matches: 5. Looked up from germline, CDR1 is MNHEY and CDR2 is SMNVEV (reference sequence). The CDR3 runs 15 residues. The CDR3 reads CASRPSGRGSDTQYF. CDR3 nucleotide sequence: TGTGCCAGCAGGCCTAGCGGGAGGGGGTCAGATACGCAGTATTTT.

The chain is built from TRBV25-1 and TRBJ2-1, with a tentative D call TRBD2 (6 bases). The germline V gene has CDR1 MGHDK and CDR2 SYGVNS. The CDR3 is made up of 13 amino acids. The V end lost 4 bases, the J end lost 4 bases, and 8 bases lay between the germline ends. This CDR3 is CASSGGNYNEQFF. The CDR3 DNA reads as TGTGCCAGCAGTGGCGGGAATTACAATGAGCAGTTCTTC.

V is TRBV9 and J is TRBJ2-7; 10 bases line up with TRBD2. The germline CDR1 and CDR2 sequences are SGDLS and YYNGEE. Trimming at V came to 4 bases and at J to 6 bases, leaving 13 bases not matched to a gene. The CDR3 has 16 residues. DNA of the CDR3: TGTGCCAGCAGCCCACAATCTAGCGGGGGCCTCTCCGAGCAGTACTTC. Encoded protein: CASSPQSSGGLSEQYF.

V gene TRBV18 combines with J gene TRBJ1-5; D not resolved. Trimming cost V 3 bases and J 1 base, with 7 bases left between them. This CDR3 contains 14 residues. CDR1 is KGHSH, CDR2 LQKENI, per germline. The CDR3 loop reads CASSPTESNQPQHF. The CDR3 DNA follows: TGTGCCAGCTCACCTACAGAAAGCAATCAGCCCCAGCATTTT. The full variable domain, with the rest looked up from reference TRBV18 and TRBJ1-5, is NAGVMQNPRHLVRRRGQEARLRCSPMKGHSHVYWYRQLPEEGLKFMVYLQKENIIDESGMPKERFSAEFPKEGPSILRIQQVVRGDSAAYFCASSPTESNQPQHFGDGTRLSIL.

Points on this clone: Other DNA sequences from this sample encode an identical CDR3 as well. V gene TRBV2 combines with J gene TRBJ1-5, with a weak D call TRBD1 (6 bases). The length of the CDR3 is 12 residues. In germline, CDR1 is SNHLY, CDR2 FYNNEI. V lost 8 bases and J 4 bases, leaving 9 bases between the germline ends. The chain's CDR3 is CASRQGNQPQHF. In DNA form, the CDR3 reads TGTGCCAGCCGGCAGGGGAATCAGCCCCAGCATTTT.

A word on this clone: The same CDR3 also results from other DNA sequences found in this sample. The V gene is TRBV2, the J gene TRBJ2-1, with no clear D. V shed 3 bases and J shed 2 bases, with 5 bases lying between them. This CDR3 is built from 13 residues. Germline V lookup: CDR1 SNHLY, CDR2 FYNNEI. The CDR3 DNA follows: TGTGCCAGCAGTGACGGCACCTACAATGAGCAGTTCTTC. It translates to CASSDGTYNEQFF.

The genes are TRBV5-1 and TRBJ2-7; TRBD1 agrees at 9 bases. The CDR3 is 14 amino acids. The trim removed 4 bases at V and 9 bases at J, leaving 11 bases unmatched. The germline gives CDR1 SGHRS, CDR2 YFSETQ. The DNA of the CDR3 is TGCGCCAGCAGCACCTGGGACAGGGCCATCGCGCAGTACTTC. This sequence encodes CASSTWDRAIAQYF.

This chain joins TRBV5-5 and TRBJ2-7; D gene ambiguous. CDR1 and CDR2 from the germline V gene are SGHKS and YYEKEE (reference sequence). The CDR3 has 12 amino acids. V lost 3 bases and J lost 4, with 8 bases in between. In DNA form, the CDR3 reads TGTGCCAGCAGCTCCCGCCAATACGAGCAGTACTTC. Its protein product is CASSSRQYEQYF. The full variable domain, its missing parts supplied by reference TRBV5-5 and TRBJ2-7, is DAGVTQSPTHLIKTRGQQVTLRCSPISGHKSVSWYQQVLGQGPQFIFQYYEKEERGRGNFPDRFSARQFPNYSSELNVNALLLGDSALYLCASSSRQYEQYFGPGTRLTVT.

The chain recombines TRBV7-2 with TRBJ2-3; 7 nucleotides agree with TRBD2. After removal of 4 bases from V and 2 bases from J, the junction contained 15 bases not matched to a gene. In germline, CDR1 is SGHTA, CDR2 FQGNSA. The CDR3 sequence is 18 residues long. CDR3 amino acids: CASSSPGASGGVTDTQYF. For the CDR3, the DNA is TGTGCCAGCAGCTCCCCTGGGGCTAGCGGAGGAGTCACAGATACGCAGTATTTT.

V and J are TRBV28 and TRBJ1-5; D gene unclear. In germline, CDR1 is MDHEN, CDR2 SYDVKM. The CDR3 length is 17 residues. V shed 7 bases and J shed 0 bases, with 19 bases lying between them. CDR3 protein: CASTPRWGGSSNQPQHF. The DNA for the CDR3 is TGTGCCAGCACCCCTCGCTGGGGAGGTTCTAGCAATCAGCCCCAGCATTTT.